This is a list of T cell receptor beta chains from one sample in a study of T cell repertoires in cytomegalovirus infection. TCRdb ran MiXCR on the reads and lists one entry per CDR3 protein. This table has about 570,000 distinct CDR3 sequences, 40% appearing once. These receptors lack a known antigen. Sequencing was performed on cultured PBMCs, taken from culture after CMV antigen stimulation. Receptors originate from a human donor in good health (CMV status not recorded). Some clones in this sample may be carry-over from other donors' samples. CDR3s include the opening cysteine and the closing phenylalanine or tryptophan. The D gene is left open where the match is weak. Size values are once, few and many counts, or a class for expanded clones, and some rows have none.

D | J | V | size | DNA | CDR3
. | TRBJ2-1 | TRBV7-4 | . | TGTGCCAGCAGCTTAAAGTTCGGGGGTCGCGATGTACGGCAGTTCTTC | CASSLKFGGRDVRQFF
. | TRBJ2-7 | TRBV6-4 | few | TGTGCCAGCAGTGACTCGATCTGGGTCACCGCCTACGAGCAGTACTTC | CASSDSIWVTAYEQYF
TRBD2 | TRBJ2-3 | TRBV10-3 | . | TGTGCCATCAGTGAGGACGGGGGGGACACAGATACGCAGTATTTT | CAISEDGGDTDTQYF
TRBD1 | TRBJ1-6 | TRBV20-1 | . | TGCAGTGCTAGACCAGGGGGTAGCTCCTATAATTCACCCCTCCACTTT | CSARPGGSSYNSPLHF
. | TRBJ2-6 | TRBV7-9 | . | TGTGCCAGCAGCCCGCCAAATCGCCTCTCTGGGGCCAACGTCCTGACTTTC | CASSPPNRLSGANVLTF
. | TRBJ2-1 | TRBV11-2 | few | TGTGCCAGCAGCTTAGATCCCCTAACGATAGGTGAGCAGTTCTTC | CASSLDPLTIGEQFF
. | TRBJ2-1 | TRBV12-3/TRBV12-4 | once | TGTGCCAGCACCCCGATTAGCGGCTACAATGAGCAGTTCTTC | CASTPISGYNEQFF
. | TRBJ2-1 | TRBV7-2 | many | TGTGCCAGCAGCTTAGATAGGAATGAGCAGTTCTTC | CASSLDRNEQFF
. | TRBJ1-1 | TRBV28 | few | TGTGCCAGCAGTCTGCACCTGGGGCTCCAACAGGTCATGAACACTGAAGCTTTCTTT | CASSLHLGLQQVMNTEAFF
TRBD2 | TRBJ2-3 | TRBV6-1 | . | TGTGCCAGCAGTGAAGGGCTGAGACTAGCGGGGGGTGTGCAGTATTTT | CASSEGLRLAGGVQYF
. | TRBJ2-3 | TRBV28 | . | TGTGCCAGCAGCAACAGACAACCTAGCACAGATACGCAGTATTTT | CASSNRQPSTDTQYF
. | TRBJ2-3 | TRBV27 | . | TGTGCCAGCAGTACAGGGAGGCCAGATACGCAGTATTTT | CASSTGRPDTQYF
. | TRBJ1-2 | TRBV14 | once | TGTGCCAGCAGCCAAGGGGTAAACTATGGCTACACCTTC | CASSQGVNYGYTF
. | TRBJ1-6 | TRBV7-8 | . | TGTGCCAGCAGCTTAGGGGCGTGGTATAATTCACCCCTCCACTTT | CASSLGAWYNSPLHF
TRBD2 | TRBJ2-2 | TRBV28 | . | TGTGCCAGCAGTTCACCTTACTTAGCGGGGCCTGGGACCGGGGAGCTGTTTTTT | CASSSPYLAGPGTGELFF
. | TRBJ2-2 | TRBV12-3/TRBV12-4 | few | TGTGCCAGCAGCCGTACCTACATCGGGGAGCTGTTTTTT | CASSRTYIGELFF
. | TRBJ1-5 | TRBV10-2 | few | TGCGCCAGCAGTTCCGGGACTGGGGGAATACGGCCCCAGCATTTT | CASSSGTGGIRPQHF
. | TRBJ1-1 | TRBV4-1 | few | TGCGCCAGCAGCCAAGACAGGGCCACCAGGGCTTTCTTT | CASSQDRATRAFF
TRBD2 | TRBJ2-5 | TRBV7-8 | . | TGTGCCAGCAGAGCGGGCCGCGGGAGGTCCGAGACCCAGTACTTC | CASRAGRGRSETQYF
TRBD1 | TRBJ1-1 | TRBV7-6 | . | TGTGCCAGCAGCTTAGATCGCAGGGGGCGCGGGAACACTGAAGCTTTCTTT | CASSLDRRGRGNTEAFF
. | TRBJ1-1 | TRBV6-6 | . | TGTGCCAGCAGTTACGCAGGGATGAACACTGAAGCTTTCTTT | CASSYAGMNTEAFF
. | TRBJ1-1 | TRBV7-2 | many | TGTGCCAGCAGCGCTGGGGTTATGGACACTGAAGCTTTCTTT | CASSAGVMDTEAFF
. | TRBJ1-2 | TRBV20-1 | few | TGCAGTGCTCCTAAAGAGGCAGGGGATGGCTACACCTTC | CSAPKEAGDGYTF
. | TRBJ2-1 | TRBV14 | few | TGTGCCAGCAGCCAAGAGGGGAGCTCCTACAATGAGCAGTTCTTC | CASSQEGSSYNEQFF
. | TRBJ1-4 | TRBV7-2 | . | TGTGCCAGCAGCTCTACGGGGGTTCGGGGAAAACTGTTTTTT | CASSSTGVRGKLFF
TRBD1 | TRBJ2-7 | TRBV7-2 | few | TGTGCCAGCAGCTTAAGGACAGGGCTCTCCTACGAGCAGTACTTC | CASSLRTGLSYEQYF
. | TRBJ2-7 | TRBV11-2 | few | TGTGCCAGCAGCGATAGCACGGGGGCTTACGAGCAGTACTTC | CASSDSTGAYEQYF
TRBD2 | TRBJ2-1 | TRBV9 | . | TGTGCCAGCAGCCCCTATAGCGGGAGAGGGTGGAATGAGCAGTTCTTC | CASSPYSGRGWNEQFF
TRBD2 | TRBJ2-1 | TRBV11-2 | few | TGTGCCAGCAGCCCCCTCGCGGGAGCGAGGTACAATGAGCAGTTCTTC | CASSPLAGARYNEQFF
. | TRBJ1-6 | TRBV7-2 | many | TGTGCCAGCAGCCCTGTGATGGGGTCACCCCTCCACTTT | CASSPVMGSPLHF
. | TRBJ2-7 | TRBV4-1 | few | TGCGCCAGCAGCCAAACGGGACACCTGAACGAGCAGTACTTC | CASSQTGHLNEQYF
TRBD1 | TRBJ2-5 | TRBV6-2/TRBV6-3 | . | TGTGCCAGCAGTTACCGGACAGGGGGACAAGAGACCCAGTACTTC | CASSYRTGGQETQYF
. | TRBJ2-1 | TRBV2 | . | TGTGCCAGCAGTTACGGGCTTCAAGGTCTGGATGAGCAGTTCTTC | CASSYGLQGLDEQFF
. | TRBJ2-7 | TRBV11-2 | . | TGTGCCAGCAGCTTAGGACTGTTGTCCTACGAGCAGTACTTC | CASSLGLLSYEQYF
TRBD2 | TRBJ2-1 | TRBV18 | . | TGTGCCAGCTTCTCCATCGGGACTAGCTTCTATGAGCAGTTCTTC | CASFSIGTSFYEQFF
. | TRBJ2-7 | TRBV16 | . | TGTGCCAGCAGTCCTCGTAGTGGGACAAGCTCCTACGAGCAGTACTTC | CASSPRSGTSSYEQYF
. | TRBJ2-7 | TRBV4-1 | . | TGCGCCAGCAGCCAAGAATTAGCCAGCACCGCCTCCTACGAGCAGTACTTC | CASSQELASTASYEQYF
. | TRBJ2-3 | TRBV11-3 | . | TGTGCCAGCGGGAGGTTGGGCACAGATACGCAGTATTTT | CASGRLGTDTQYF